What follows is one T cell receptor (beta chain) and its context. Its antigen is as yet unknown. The test was conducted at deep level. Using immunoSEQ multiplex PCR, the repertoire was profiled, and TCRdb retains in-frame clones only, with some absent. Among around 2.1 million clones, almost 96% were seen once, and the ten largest hold 0.1% to 0.15%. The study separated CD4+ cells into CD45RA+ naive and CD45RA-negative memory subsets. These data originate in a study of shared clonotypes between healthy human individuals. Study-wide results and caveats: The rarefaction results pointed to incomplete sorted-subset sequencing despite large depth. Naive subsets, compared against memory subsets, generally had larger estimated richness values.

V lost 2 bases and J lost 7; bases outside the gene matches: 4. CDR1 and CDR2 (germline): SGHVS, FNYEAQ. The CDR3 consists of 14 residues. This sequence was found in a man aged 18 to 35 in good health. The chain employs TRBV7-6 and TRBJ2-1, with 8 bases identical to TRBD2. The sample consisted of naive CD4+ T cells sorted from blood. Subset given: CD45RA+ positively selected. CDR3 sequence: CASSLIGGANEQFF. The CDR3 DNA reads as TGTGCCAGCAGCTTAATCGGGGGGGCGAATGAGCAGTTCTTC.